This TCR beta chain was profiled in a study of response to subunit inactivated influenza vaccine (dated by TCRdb to 2016 to 2018). In terms of the full investigation: To follow how T cells responded to a trivalent subunit inactivated influenza vaccine, the researchers relied on deep quantitative profiling of the T cell receptor repertoire.

A note on this clonotype: Its binding antigen is unknown. No base-level quality is on record; no much larger clone is a single base apart.

Libraries were constructed by RT-PCR. Sequenced on an Illumina HiSeq 2500. In-frame beta chains were kept once TCRdb had trimmed the public reads at Q25 with fastp and called clones with MiXCR. Entries that share a CDR3 protein sequence are merged under the most common genes and DNA. Here the sample has around 530,000 distinct CDR3 sequences; around 11% occur a single time. Together, the top ten hold about 9.4% of the sample. V is cut back by 3 bases and J by 0 bases, with 3 bases in the junction unmatched. Counted from cysteine to phenylalanine, this CDR3 has 15 amino acids. Solely the CDR3 DNA is kept, with 45 bases framed from the first base. CDR1 and CDR2 were assigned from the germline V gene as SGHRS and YFSETQ. Points the paper makes about the study in general: According to the authors, only a limited number of new T cells may be recruited by each seasonal influenza vaccination.

Source: PBMCs from blood, taken on the day of vaccination. This receptor was obtained from a man aged 50 to 60 who received an inactivated influenza vaccine. Donor details come from another sample of the same person, matched by shared clones. The rearrangement combines TRBV5-1 with TRBJ2-1, with 7 bases aligning to TRBD1. The DNA sequence follows: TGCGCCAGCAGCTGGGACAGCCGCTCCTACAATGAGCAGTTCTTC. It translates to CASSWDSRSYNEQFF. Full variable domain (CDR3 extended with the reference TRBV5-1 and TRBJ2-1 proteins): KAGVTQTPRYLIKTRGQQVTLSCSPISGHRSVSWYQQTPGQGLQFLFEYFSETQRNKGNFPGRFSGRQFSNSRSEMNVSTLELGDSALYLCASSWDSRSYNEQFFGPGTRLTVL.